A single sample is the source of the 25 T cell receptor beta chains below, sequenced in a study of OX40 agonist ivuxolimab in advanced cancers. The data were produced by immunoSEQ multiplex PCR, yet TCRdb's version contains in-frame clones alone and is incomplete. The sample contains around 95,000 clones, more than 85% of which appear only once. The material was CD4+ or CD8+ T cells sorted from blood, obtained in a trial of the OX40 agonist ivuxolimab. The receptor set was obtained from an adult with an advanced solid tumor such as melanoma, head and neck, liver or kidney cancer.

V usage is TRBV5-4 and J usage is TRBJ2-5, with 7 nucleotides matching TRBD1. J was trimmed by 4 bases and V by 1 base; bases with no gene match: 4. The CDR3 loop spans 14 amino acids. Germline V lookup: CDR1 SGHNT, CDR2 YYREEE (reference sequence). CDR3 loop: CASSLYNRGETQYF. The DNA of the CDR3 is TGTGCCAGCAGCTTGTATAACAGGGGAGAGACCCAGTACTTC.

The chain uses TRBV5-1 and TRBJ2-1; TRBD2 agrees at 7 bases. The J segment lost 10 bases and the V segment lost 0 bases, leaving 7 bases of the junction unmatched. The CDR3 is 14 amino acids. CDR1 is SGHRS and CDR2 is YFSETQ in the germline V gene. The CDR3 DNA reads TGCGCCAGCAGCTTGGGGACTAGTTCGAGGGAGCAGTTCTTC. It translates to CASSLGTSSREQFF. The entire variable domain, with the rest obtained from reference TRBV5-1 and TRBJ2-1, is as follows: KAGVTQTPRYLIKTRGQQVTLSCSPISGHRSVSWYQQTPGQGLQFLFEYFSETQRNKGNFPGRFSGRQFSNSRSEMNVSTLELGDSALYLCASSLGTSSREQFFGPGTRLTVL.

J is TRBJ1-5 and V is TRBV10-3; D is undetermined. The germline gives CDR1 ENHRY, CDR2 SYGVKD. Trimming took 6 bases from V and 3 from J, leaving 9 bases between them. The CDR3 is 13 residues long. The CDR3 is CAISVDYNQPQHF. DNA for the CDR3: TGTGCCATCAGCGTTGACTACAATCAGCCCCAGCATTTT.

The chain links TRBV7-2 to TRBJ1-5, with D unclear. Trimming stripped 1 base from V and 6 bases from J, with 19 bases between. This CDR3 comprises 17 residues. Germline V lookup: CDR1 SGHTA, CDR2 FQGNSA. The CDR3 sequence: CASSLGGLEGLGQPQHF. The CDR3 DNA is TGTGCCAGCAGCTTAGGTGGTTTGGAAGGGCTTGGTCAGCCCCAGCATTTT. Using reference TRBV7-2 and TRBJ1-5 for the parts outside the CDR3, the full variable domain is GAGVSQSPSNKVTEKGKDVELRCDPISGHTALYWYRQSLGQGLEFLIYFQGNSAPDKSGLPSDRFSAERTGGSVSTLTIQRTQQEDSAVYLCASSLGGLEGLGQPQHFGDGTRLSIL.

CDR3 protein: CASSPQFGNTIYF. CDR3 nucleotides: TGTGCCAGCTCACCCCAGTTCGGAAACACCATATATTTT. The J gene is TRBJ1-3, the V gene TRBV18; no reliable D call. The V gene's germline CDR1 is KGHSH and CDR2 LQKENI. Trimming stripped 3 bases from V and 4 bases from J, with 7 bases between. The CDR3 totals 13 residues.

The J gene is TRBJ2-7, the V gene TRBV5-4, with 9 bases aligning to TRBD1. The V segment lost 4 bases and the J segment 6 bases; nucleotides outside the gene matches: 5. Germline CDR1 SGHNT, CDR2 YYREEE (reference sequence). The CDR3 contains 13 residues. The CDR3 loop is CASSPRDRVEQYF. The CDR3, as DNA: TGTGCCAGCAGCCCCCGGGACAGGGTCGAGCAGTACTTC.

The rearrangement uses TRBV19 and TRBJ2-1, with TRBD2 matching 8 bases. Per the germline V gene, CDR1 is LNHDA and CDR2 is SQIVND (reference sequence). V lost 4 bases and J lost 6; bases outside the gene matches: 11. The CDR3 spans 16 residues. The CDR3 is CASSSSGKTSGNEQFF. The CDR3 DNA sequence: TGTGCCAGTAGTAGCTCAGGGAAAACTAGCGGCAATGAGCAGTTCTTC.

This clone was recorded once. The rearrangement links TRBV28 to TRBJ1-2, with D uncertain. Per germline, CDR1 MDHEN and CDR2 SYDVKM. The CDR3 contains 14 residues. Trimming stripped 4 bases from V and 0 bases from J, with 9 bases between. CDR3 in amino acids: CASSSSPPNYGYTF. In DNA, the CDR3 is TGTGCCAGCAGTTCCTCCCCACCTAACTATGGCTACACCTTC.

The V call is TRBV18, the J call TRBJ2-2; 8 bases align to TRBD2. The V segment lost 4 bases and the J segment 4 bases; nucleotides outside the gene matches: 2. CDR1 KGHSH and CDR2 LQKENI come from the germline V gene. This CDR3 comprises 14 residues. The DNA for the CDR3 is TGTGCCAGCTCACTTCGGGAGGGCACCGGGGAGCTGTTTTTT. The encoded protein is CASSLREGTGELFF.

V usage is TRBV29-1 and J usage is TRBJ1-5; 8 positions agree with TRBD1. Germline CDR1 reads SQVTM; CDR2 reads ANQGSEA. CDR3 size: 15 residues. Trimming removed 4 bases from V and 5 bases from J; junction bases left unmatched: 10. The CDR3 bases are TGCAGCGTTGCCCCCGGTTCGGGACAGGATCAGCCCCAGCATTTT. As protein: CSVAPGSGQDQPQHF.

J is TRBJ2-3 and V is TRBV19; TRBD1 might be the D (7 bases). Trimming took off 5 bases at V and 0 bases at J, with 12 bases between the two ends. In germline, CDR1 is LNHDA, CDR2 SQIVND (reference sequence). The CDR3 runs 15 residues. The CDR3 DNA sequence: TGTGCCAGTAGTGCGGGACAGCCGAGCACAGATACGCAGTATTTT. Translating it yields CASSAGQPSTDTQYF.

The CDR3 coding sequence is TGTGCCAGCAGCTTAGGGACCGGGACTAGGCTCTACGAGCAGTACTTC. Translated: CASSLGTGTRLYEQYF. The rearrangement links TRBV7-6 to TRBJ2-7, with 8 positions matching TRBD2. Per germline, CDR1 SGHVS and CDR2 FNYEAQ. The CDR3 totals 16 residues. Trimming took 1 base from V and 3 from J; bases not matched to a gene: 8.

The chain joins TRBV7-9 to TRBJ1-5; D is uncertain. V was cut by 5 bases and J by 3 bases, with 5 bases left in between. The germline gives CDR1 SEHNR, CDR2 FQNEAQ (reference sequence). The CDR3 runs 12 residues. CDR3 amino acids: CASSLNNQPQHF. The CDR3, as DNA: TGTGCCAGCAGCCTTAACAATCAGCCCCAGCATTTT.

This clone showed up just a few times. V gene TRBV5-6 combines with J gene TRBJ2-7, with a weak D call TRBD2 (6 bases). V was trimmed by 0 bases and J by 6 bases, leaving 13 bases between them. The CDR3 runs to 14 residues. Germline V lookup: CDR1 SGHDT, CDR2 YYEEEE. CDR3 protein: CASSLASVRGEQYF. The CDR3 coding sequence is TGTGCCAGCAGCTTGGCTAGCGTGCGAGGCGAGCAGTACTTC.

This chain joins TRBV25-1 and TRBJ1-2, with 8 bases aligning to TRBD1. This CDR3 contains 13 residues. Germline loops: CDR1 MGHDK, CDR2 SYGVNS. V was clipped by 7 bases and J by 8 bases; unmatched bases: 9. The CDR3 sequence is CASTRTGNFGYTF. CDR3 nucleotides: TGTGCCAGCACCCGGACAGGGAACTTCGGCTACACCTTC.

The CDR3 coding sequence is TGTGCCAGCAGCCCTACAGACTCTGGAAACACCATATATTTT. Translated: CASSPTDSGNTIYF. V gene TRBV5-4 combines with J gene TRBJ1-3; D not resolved. The CDR3 sequence is 14 residues long. V dropped 4 bases and J dropped 0 bases, with 8 bases sitting between them. Germline-derived CDR1 and CDR2 are SGHNT and YYREEE (reference sequence).

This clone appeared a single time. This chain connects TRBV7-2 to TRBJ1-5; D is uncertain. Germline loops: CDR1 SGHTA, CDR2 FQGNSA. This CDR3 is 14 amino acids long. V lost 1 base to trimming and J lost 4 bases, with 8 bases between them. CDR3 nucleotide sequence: TGTGCCAGCAGCTTAGTCGGGGATAATCAGCCCCAGCATTTT. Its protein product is CASSLVGDNQPQHF.

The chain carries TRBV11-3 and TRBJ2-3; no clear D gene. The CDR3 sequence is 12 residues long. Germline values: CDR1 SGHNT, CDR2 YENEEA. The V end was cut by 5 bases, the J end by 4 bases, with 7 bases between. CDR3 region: CASSLTPDTQYF. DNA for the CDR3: TGTGCCAGCAGCCTCACTCCAGATACGCAGTATTTT.

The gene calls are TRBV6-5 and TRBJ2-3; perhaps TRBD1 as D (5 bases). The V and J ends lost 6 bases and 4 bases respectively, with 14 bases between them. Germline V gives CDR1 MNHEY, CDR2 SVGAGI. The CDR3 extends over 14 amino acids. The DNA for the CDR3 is TGTGCCAGCAGACCGACAGTTGGCGCAGATACGCAGTATTTT. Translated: CASRPTVGADTQYF.

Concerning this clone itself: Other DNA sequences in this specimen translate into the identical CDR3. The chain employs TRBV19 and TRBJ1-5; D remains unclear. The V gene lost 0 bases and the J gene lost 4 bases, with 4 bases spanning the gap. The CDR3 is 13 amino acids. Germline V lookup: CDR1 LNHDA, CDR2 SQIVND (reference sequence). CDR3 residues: CASSIDGNQPQHF. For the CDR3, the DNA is TGTGCCAGTAGTATAGACGGGAATCAGCCCCAGCATTTT.

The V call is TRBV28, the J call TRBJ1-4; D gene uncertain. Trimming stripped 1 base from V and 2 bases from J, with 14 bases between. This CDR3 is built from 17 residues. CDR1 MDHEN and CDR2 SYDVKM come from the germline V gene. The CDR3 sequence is CASSLLAPAATNEKLFF. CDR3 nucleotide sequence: TGTGCCAGCAGTTTATTAGCCCCTGCGGCTACTAATGAAAAACTGTTTTTT.

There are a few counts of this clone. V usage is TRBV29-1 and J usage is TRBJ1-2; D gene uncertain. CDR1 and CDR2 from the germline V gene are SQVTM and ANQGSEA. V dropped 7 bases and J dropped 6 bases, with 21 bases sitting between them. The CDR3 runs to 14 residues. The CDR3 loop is CSAYEPERYHGYTF. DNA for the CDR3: TGCAGCGCCTATGAGCCGGAGCGGTACCATGGCTACACCTTC.

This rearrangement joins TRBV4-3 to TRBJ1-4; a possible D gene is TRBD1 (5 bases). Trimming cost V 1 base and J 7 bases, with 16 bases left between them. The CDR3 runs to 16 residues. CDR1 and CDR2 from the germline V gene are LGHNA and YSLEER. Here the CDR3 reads CASSQVDSGLREKLFF. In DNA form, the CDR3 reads TGCGCCAGCAGCCAAGTAGATTCGGGGCTGCGTGAAAAACTGTTTTTT.

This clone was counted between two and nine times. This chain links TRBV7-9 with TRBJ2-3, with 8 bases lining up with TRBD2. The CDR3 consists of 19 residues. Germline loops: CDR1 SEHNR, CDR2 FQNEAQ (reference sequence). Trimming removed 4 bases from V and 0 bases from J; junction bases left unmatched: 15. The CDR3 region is CASSSSLRGARYSTDTQYF. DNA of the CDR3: TGTGCCAGCAGCTCCTCTCTGCGGGGGGCAAGATATAGCACAGATACGCAGTATTTT. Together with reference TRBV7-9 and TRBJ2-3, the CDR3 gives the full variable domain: DTGVSQNPRHKITKRGQNVTFRCDPISEHNRLYWYRQTLGQGPEFLTYFQNEAQLEKSRLLSDRFSAERPKGSFSTLEIQRTEQGDSAMYLCASSSSLRGARYSTDTQYFGPGTRLTVL.

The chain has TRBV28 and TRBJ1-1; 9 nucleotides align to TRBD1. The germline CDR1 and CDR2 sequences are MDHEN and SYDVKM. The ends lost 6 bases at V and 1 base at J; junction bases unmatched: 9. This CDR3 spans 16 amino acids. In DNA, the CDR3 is TGTGCCAGCAGGGGCCCCCCGGGACAGGGGAACACTGAAGCTTTCTTT. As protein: CASRGPPGQGNTEAFF.